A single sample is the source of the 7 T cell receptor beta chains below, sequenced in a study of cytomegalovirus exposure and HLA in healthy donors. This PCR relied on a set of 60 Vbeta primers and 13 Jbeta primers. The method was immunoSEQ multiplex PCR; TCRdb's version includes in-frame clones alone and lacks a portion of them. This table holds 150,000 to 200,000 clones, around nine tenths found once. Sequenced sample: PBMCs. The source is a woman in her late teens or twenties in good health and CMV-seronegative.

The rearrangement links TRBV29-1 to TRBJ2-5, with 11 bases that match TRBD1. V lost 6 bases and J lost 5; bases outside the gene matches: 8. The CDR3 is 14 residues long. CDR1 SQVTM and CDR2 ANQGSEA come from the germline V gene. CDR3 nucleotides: TGCAGCGTGGGCGGACAGGGGGCCGGGGAGACCCAGTACTTC. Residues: CSVGGQGAGETQYF.

The CDR3 bases are TGTGCCAGTAGTACAGGGAACCCTAGGACCGGGGAGCTGTTTTTT. It specifies CASSTGNPRTGELFF. The chain links TRBV19 to TRBJ2-2; TRBD1 is a possible D gene (5 bases). Deletions cut 4 bases from V and 5 bases from J, with 14 bases between. The CDR3 has 15 amino acids. CDR1 LNHDA and CDR2 SQIVND come from the germline V gene (reference sequence).

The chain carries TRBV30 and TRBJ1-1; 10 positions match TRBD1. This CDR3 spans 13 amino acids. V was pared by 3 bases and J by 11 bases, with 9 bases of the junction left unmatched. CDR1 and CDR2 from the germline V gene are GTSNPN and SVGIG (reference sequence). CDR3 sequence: CAWRRTGGSKAFF. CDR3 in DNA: TGTGCCTGGAGACGGACAGGGGGAAGTAAGGCTTTCTTT.

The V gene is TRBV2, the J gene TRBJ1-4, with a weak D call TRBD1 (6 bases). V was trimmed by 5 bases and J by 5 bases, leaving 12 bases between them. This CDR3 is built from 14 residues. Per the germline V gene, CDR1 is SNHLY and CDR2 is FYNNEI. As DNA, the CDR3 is TGTGCCAGCAGTAAGGGGCAGGGGAATGAAAAACTGTTTTTT. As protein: CASSKGQGNEKLFF.

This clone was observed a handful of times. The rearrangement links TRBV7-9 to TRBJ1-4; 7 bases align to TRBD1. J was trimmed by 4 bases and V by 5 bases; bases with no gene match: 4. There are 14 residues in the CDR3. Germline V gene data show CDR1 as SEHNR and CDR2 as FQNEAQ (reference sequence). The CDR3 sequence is CASSPRDSNEKLFF. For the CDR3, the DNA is TGTGCCAGCAGCCCCCGGGACAGTAATGAAAAACTGTTTTTT.

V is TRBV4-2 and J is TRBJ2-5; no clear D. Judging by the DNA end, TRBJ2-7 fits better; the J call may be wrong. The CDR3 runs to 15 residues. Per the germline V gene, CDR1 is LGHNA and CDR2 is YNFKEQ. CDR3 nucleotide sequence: TGTGCCAGCAGCCAAGTGAGTAGCCCCGCATACGAGCAGTACTTC. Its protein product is CASSQVSSPAYEQYF.

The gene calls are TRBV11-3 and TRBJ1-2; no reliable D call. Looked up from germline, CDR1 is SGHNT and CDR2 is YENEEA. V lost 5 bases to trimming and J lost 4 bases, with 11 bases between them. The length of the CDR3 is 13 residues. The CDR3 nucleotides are TGTGCCAGCAGCGAAGAACGGTCCTATGGCTACACCTTC. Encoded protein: CASSEERSYGYTF.